Following are 23 T cell receptor beta chains from one sample sequenced in a study of beta chain features in type 1 diabetes. Of the isolated RNA, all was reverse transcribed, and so the sequenced material was expressed TCRB transcripts. Only in-frame clones appear in the TCRdb table, and some are missing; sequencing was by immunoSEQ multiplex PCR. The sample lists under 450,000 clones, approximately 15% seen once, with 0.035% to 0.045% in the top ten. Sequencing was done on a sample of naive CD4+ T cells from blood. The receptors come from a young man in good health.

This clone was counted a few times. This chain uses TRBV10-2 with TRBJ2-4, with no clear D. There are 16 residues in the CDR3. V was pared by 2 bases and J by 0 bases, with 11 bases between. The germline gives CDR1 WSHSY, CDR2 SAAADI. CDR3 sequence reads: CASSELDRLAKNIQYF. CDR3 DNA sequence: TGCGCCAGCAGTGAGCTTGACCGATTAGCCAAAAACATTCAGTACTTC.

The chain links TRBV7-2 to TRBJ2-3, with 8 bases fitting TRBD2. CDR3 length: 16 residues. The junction had 5 bases not matched to a gene; V was cut back by 0 bases and J by 3 bases. Per the germline V gene, CDR1 is SGHTA and CDR2 is FQGNSA. The CDR3 DNA reads TGTGCCAGCAGCTTAGCGCGGACGGGAGGGACAGATACGCAGTATTTT. It encodes CASSLARTGGTDTQYF.

A few counts support this clone. The J gene is TRBJ2-1, the V gene TRBV5-1, with 14 positions matching TRBD2. Germline V CDR1 and CDR2: SGHRS, YFSETQ. J was trimmed by 0 bases and V by 4 bases; bases with no gene match: 9. The CDR3 is made up of 19 amino acids. The CDR3 sequence: CASSKGTSGRGSSYNEQFF. The CDR3 DNA reads as TGCGCCAGCAGCAAAGGGACTAGCGGGAGAGGATCCTCCTACAATGAGCAGTTCTTC.

The chain employs TRBV18 and TRBJ2-7, with unresolved D. Germline CDR1 reads KGHSH; CDR2 reads LQKENI. The ends were cut back, 2 bases at V and 4 bases at J, with 9 bases in the middle. The CDR3 totals 13 residues. CDR3 in amino acids: CASSPSEGYEQYF. The CDR3 DNA reads as TGTGCCAGCTCACCATCGGAAGGTTACGAGCAGTACTTC.

Many counts were recorded for this clone. The V gene is TRBV29-1, the J gene TRBJ2-5, with D possibly being TRBD1 or TRBD2 (6 bases each). V was shortened by 3 bases and J by 7 bases, with 9 bases between the two germline ends. The germline V gene encodes CDR1 SQVTM and CDR2 ANQGSEA. This CDR3 is built from 11 residues. The CDR3 DNA follows: TGCAGCGTTGAGCCGGGGGCGACCCAGTACTTC. Protein product: CSVEPGATQYF. Variable domain in full (rest from reference TRBV29-1 and TRBJ2-5): SAVISQKPSRDICQRGTSLTIQCQVDSQVTMMFWYRQQPGQSLTLIATANQGSEATYESGFVIDKFPISRPNLTFSTLTVSNMSPEDSSIYLCSVEPGATQYFGPGTRLLVL.

The genes are TRBV6-1 and TRBJ2-5; D remains unclear. This CDR3 has 13 residues. V was pared by 3 bases and J by 4 bases, with 9 bases between. CDR1 and CDR2 (germline): MNHNS, SASEGT. CDR3 sequence (DNA): TGTGCCAGCAGTGATATGGACGGAGAGACCCAGTACTTC. Translated, it gives CASSDMDGETQYF.

The J gene is TRBJ2-5, the V gene TRBV11-3; no clear D gene. The CDR3 has 14 amino acids. CDR1 SGHNT and CDR2 YENEEA come from the germline V gene. V shed 0 bases and J shed 5 bases, with 10 bases lying between them. The chain's CDR3 is CASSLDRRQETQYF. CDR3 in DNA: TGTGCCAGCAGCTTAGACAGGCGTCAGGAGACCCAGTACTTC.

This clone was seen a single time. The CDR3: CASIQLGSADQETQYF. The CDR3 DNA is TGTGCCAGCATCCAGCTTGGATCAGCAGACCAAGAGACCCAGTACTTC. This chain uses TRBV5-6 with TRBJ2-5; D is unclear. CDR1 is SGHDT, CDR2 YYEEEE, per germline. The CDR3 consists of 16 residues. The V end lost 6 bases, the J end lost 0 bases, and 18 bases lay between the germline ends. The complete variable domain, with remaining parts taken from reference TRBV5-6 and TRBJ2-5, reads DAGVTQSPTHLIKTRGQQVTLRCSPKSGHDTVSWYQQALGQGPQFIFQYYEEEERQRGNFPDRFSGHQFPNYSSELNVNALLLGDSALYLCASIQLGSADQETQYFGPGTRLLVL.

This chain connects TRBV29-1 to TRBJ2-1, with 8 bases aligning to TRBD1. Germline assignment: CDR1 SQVTM and CDR2 ANQGSEA. The CDR3 loop spans 13 amino acids. The trim removed 7 bases at V and 6 bases at J, leaving 8 bases unmatched. CDR3 amino acids: CSGNDRGGNEQFF. CDR3 in DNA: TGCAGCGGAAACGACAGGGGTGGCAATGAGCAGTTCTTC.

The chain combines TRBV7-9 with TRBJ1-1; no clear D. Germline V gene lookup returns CDR1 SEHNR and CDR2 FQNEAQ (reference sequence). The ends were cut back, 5 bases at V and 1 base at J, with 11 bases in the middle. The length of the CDR3 is 14 residues. CDR3 in amino acids: CASSRGSGNTEAFF. In DNA, the CDR3 is TGTGCCAGCAGCCGAGGGTCGGGGAACACTGAAGCTTTCTTT.

The chain combines TRBV29-1 with TRBJ2-5, with D perhaps assigned TRBD1 or TRBD2 (5 bases each). With 4 bases removed from V and 5 bases from J, the gap between germline ends came to 14 bases. In germline, CDR1 is SQVTM, CDR2 ANQGSEA. The CDR3 consists of 13 residues. CDR3 DNA sequence: TGCAGCGTTGCCCCTAGACAGCGGGAGACCCAGTACTTC. It codes for CSVAPRQRETQYF.

The gene calls are TRBV6-1 and TRBJ1-1; possibly TRBD1 for D (5 bases). The germline gives CDR1 MNHNS, CDR2 SASEGT. CDR3 length: 14 amino acids. Trimming took off 2 bases at V and 1 base at J, with 8 bases between the two ends. The CDR3 DNA reads as TGTGCCAGCAGTGAACTGAGGGGGAACACTGAAGCTTTCTTT. Its translation: CASSELRGNTEAFF.

The chain recombines TRBV4-1 with TRBJ1-5; the D is unclear. The CDR3 runs to 15 residues. CDR1 is MGHRA and CDR2 is YSYEKL in the germline V gene. Between the trimmed V and J ends, which lost 0 bases and 7 bases, there was a span of 13 bases. The DNA of the CDR3 is TGCGCCAGCAGCCAAGACGGTCCAATTAGCCAGCCCCAGCATTTT. Its translation is CASSQDGPISQPQHF.

The J gene is TRBJ1-5, the V gene TRBV7-8; TRBD1 might be the D (5 bases). Looked up from germline, CDR1 is SGHVS and CDR2 is FQNEAQ. Between the trimmed V and J ends, which lost 2 bases and 9 bases, there was a span of 14 bases. This CDR3 contains 14 residues. CDR3: CASSLSAGLGPQHF. The CDR3 region has the DNA TGTGCCAGCAGCTTATCAGCAGGGTTAGGGCCCCAGCATTTT.

This clone was seen ten or more times. V is TRBV14 and J is TRBJ2-1, with 9 bases that match TRBD1. The germline V gene encodes CDR1 SGHDN and CDR2 FVKESK. Trimming cost V 4 bases and J 9 bases; bases outside gene matches: 7. CDR3 size: 14 residues. This CDR3 reads CASSRDRGSGEQFF. The CDR3 DNA reads as TGTGCCAGCAGCCGCGACAGGGGGAGTGGTGAGCAGTTCTTC.

This clone occurred a few times. The rearrangement uses TRBV19 and TRBJ1-5, with D unresolved. The CDR3 is made up of 15 amino acids. The germline V gene encodes CDR1 LNHDA and CDR2 SQIVND (reference sequence). With 7 bases removed from V and 2 bases from J, the gap between germline ends came to 15 bases. In nucleotides, the CDR3 is TGTGCCAGTACCAATGGCGGGGTCGGCAATCAGCCCCAGCATTTT. Translating gives CASTNGGVGNQPQHF.

This clone was found a few times. This chain links TRBV9 with TRBJ1-2; 9 nucleotides align to TRBD1. V gave up 5 bases and J gave up 4 bases; unmatched junction bases: 9. Germline V gene lookup returns CDR1 SGDLS and CDR2 YYNGEE. This CDR3 has 15 residues. CDR3 protein: CASRGGTGRIYGYTF. The CDR3 nucleotides are TGTGCCAGCAGAGGAGGGACAGGGAGGATCTATGGCTACACCTTC.

This clone was detected only a few times. CDR3 nucleotides: TGCAGCGTTGCCCCGGGACTAGCGGGAAGAACTAGCACAGATACGCAGTATTTT. As protein: CSVAPGLAGRTSTDTQYF. The V and J genes are TRBV29-1 and TRBJ2-3; 13 bases match TRBD2. V was clipped by 4 bases and J by 0 bases; unmatched bases: 10. The CDR3 is 18 amino acids. The germline gives CDR1 SQVTM, CDR2 ANQGSEA.

This clone was found a few times. The chain recombines TRBV4-3 with TRBJ1-4; D not certain. V was cut by 0 bases and J by 8 bases, with 7 bases left in between. This CDR3 comprises 13 residues. Germline values: CDR1 LGHNA, CDR2 YSLEER. This chain's CDR3 is CASSQDRSEKLFF. CDR3 nucleotides: TGCGCCAGCAGCCAAGATAGATCGGAAAAACTGTTTTTT.

The chain is built from TRBV13 and TRBJ1-1, with D tentatively TRBD1 (5 bases). CDR3 size: 11 residues. The germline V gene encodes CDR1 PRHDT and CDR2 FYEKMQ (reference sequence). Trimming shortened V by 8 bases and J by 4 bases, and 8 bases separated the two germline ends. DNA of the CDR3: TGTGCCAGCGGGGGGATCACTGAAGCTTTCTTT. Its protein product is CASGGITEAFF.

V gene TRBV13 combines with J gene TRBJ1-1; D may be TRBD1 (5 bases). The CDR3 consists of 13 residues. Trimming removed 2 bases from V and 10 bases from J, with 14 bases in between. The germline V gene encodes CDR1 PRHDT and CDR2 FYEKMQ (reference sequence). This CDR3 is CASSLSDKGVAFF. DNA for the CDR3: TGTGCCAGCAGCTTATCGGACAAGGGCGTAGCTTTCTTT.

The rearrangement uses TRBV7-9 and TRBJ2-1; a possible D gene is TRBD2 (5 bases). Germline-derived CDR1 and CDR2 are SEHNR and FQNEAQ (reference sequence). Trimming cost V 7 bases and J 8 bases, with 9 bases left between them. The CDR3 spans 11 residues. This chain's CDR3 is CASTLRDEQFF. CDR3 nucleotide sequence: TGTGCCAGCACCTTGAGGGATGAGCAGTTCTTC.

This chain links TRBV25-1 with TRBJ1-4; no clear D. Trimming cost V 1 base and J 5 bases, with 8 bases left between them. Per the germline V gene, CDR1 is MGHDK and CDR2 is SYGVNS. The CDR3 has 14 residues. The CDR3 bases are TGTGCCAGCAGTGAATCCAGTTTCAATGAAAAACTGTTTTTT. Amino acids: CASSESSFNEKLFF.